This TCR beta chain was sequenced for a study of blood T cell repertoires in COVID-19. Study as a whole: Sites in the United States, Italy and Spain provided acute and convalescent COVID-19 samples. PBMCs, B-cell-depleted T cells, or T cells provided the cDNA or gDNA that made up the material.

Original handling: The authors estimated nucleated cell counts from reference gene primer amplification. Method: immunoSEQ multiplex PCR; TCRdb's copy keeps in-frame clones and lacks some. The DNA gave D and trimming, while V, J and clone size come from that table. The data hold 15,000 to 20,000 clones, with roughly 80% observed a single time. CDR3 size: 15 residues. Losses at the gene ends were 2 bases for V and 6 bases for J; bases not matched to a gene: 9. Germline-derived CDR1 and CDR2 are GTSNPN and SVGIG (reference sequence). The J gene is TRBJ1-3, the V gene TRBV30; the match to TRBD1 covers 8 bases. The clonotype comes from a man at least 80 years old with active COVID-19. Sequencing was done on a sample of peripheral blood. CDR3 sequence reads: CAWSLPRTGINTIYF. CDR3 DNA sequence: TGTGCCTGGAGTCTACCTAGGACAGGGATAAACACCATATATTTT.